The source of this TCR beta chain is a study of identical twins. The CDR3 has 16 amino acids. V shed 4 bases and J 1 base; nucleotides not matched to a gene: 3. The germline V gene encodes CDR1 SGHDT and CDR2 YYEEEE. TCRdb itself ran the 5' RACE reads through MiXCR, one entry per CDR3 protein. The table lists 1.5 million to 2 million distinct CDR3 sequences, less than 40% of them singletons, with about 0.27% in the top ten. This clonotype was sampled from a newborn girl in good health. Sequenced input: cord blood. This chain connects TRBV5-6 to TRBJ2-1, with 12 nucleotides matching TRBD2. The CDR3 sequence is CASSRLAGVSYNEQFF. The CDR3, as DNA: TGTGCCAGCAGCCGACTAGCGGGGGTTTCCTACAATGAGCAGTTCTTC.